This T cell receptor beta chain was recorded in a study of cytomegalovirus exposure and HLA in healthy donors. Germline V gives CDR1 LGHNA, CDR2 YNFKEQ. This CDR3 region has 16 residues. V was clipped by 0 bases and J by 7 bases; unmatched bases: 5. Primers: 60 Vbeta forward and 13 Jbeta reverse. Method: immunoSEQ multiplex PCR; TCRdb's copy keeps in-frame clones and lacks some. The sample holds some 110,000 clones, just under 70% seen once. This receptor was identified in a man aged 25-40 years in good health and CMV-seropositive. J is TRBJ2-1 and V is TRBV4-2; 11 positions agree with TRBD2. The material sequenced was PBMCs. The CDR3 bases are TGTGCCAGCAGCCAAGAAAAGACTAGCGGGGCAAATGAGCAGTTCTTC. Its translation: CASSQEKTSGANEQFF.